The 15 T cell receptor gamma chains below were found in one sample sequenced in a study of Vγ9Vδ2 T cells in congenital toxoplasmosis. TRGC- and TRDC-specific primers primed one-tube template-switch reverse transcription to make cDNA. The TRGC primer was designed to bind both TRGC1 and TRGC2 constant genes. TCRdb re-called clones from the reads using CATT. The sample includes 150 to 200 gamma-chain clones, less than 5% of them seen just once. Sequenced: gamma-delta T cells from blood. The receptors here all came from a child under 10 years old born to a mother with Toxoplasma gondii infection during pregnancy, either congenitally infected or uninfected (not recorded which).

This clone is judged large. This rearrangement joins TRGV9 to TRGJP. Germline CDR1 is GITISATS and CDR2 is ISYDGTV (reference sequence). CDR3 length: 16 amino acids. V trimming: 1 base; J trimming: 6 bases; junction bases outside the gene matches: 3. This CDR3 is CALWEVTELGKKIKVF. The CDR3 coding sequence is TGTGCCTTGTGGGAGGTAACAGAGTTGGGCAAAAAAATCAAGGTATTT.

In this sample, this clone is hyperexpanded. This same CDR3 is encoded by further DNA sequences in the sample. The rearrangement links TRGV9 to TRGJP. J was trimmed by 3 bases and V by 3 bases; bases with no gene match: 2. Germline V gene data show CDR1 as GITISATS and CDR2 as ISYDGTV (reference sequence). The CDR3 contains 16 residues. As DNA, the CDR3 is TGTGCCTTGTGGGAGCCGCAAGAGTTGGGCAAAAAAATCAAGGTATTT. Encoded protein: CALWEPQELGKKIKVF.

By sample fraction, this clone is hyperexpanded. At the DNA level, this CDR3 is encoded by other sequences in the same sample as well. The rearrangement joins TRGV9 to TRGJP. Germline assignment: CDR1 GITISATS and CDR2 ISYDGTV (reference sequence). The CDR3 covers 13 residues. The junction had 0 bases not matched to a gene; V was cut back by 3 bases and J by 10 bases. CDR3 DNA sequence: TGTGCCTTGTGGGAGTTGGGCAAAAAAATCAAGGTATTT. Translated, it gives CALWELGKKIKVF.

Within the sample, this clone is large. This may be a read error, as it is one base from a much larger clone. This same CDR3 is encoded by further DNA sequences in the sample. The chain uses TRGV9 and TRGJP. The V gene end was trimmed by 0 bases and the J gene end by 6 bases; junction bases not matched to a gene: 2. Germline values: CDR1 GITISATS, CDR2 ISYDGTV (reference sequence). The CDR3 spans 16 residues. The CDR3: CALWEVRELGKKIKVF. DNA of the CDR3: TGTGCCTTGTGGGAGGTGCGAGAGTTGGGCAAAAAAATCAAGGTATTT.

As regards this clone: The protein that TCRdb holds for this DNA derives from a much larger clone and differs from the translated DNA at residue 6, which likely indicates a read error; the protein shown here is translated from the DNA. The chain joins TRGV9 to TRGJP. The CDR3 length is 16 residues. The germline V gene has CDR1 GITISATS and CDR2 ISYDGTV (reference sequence). The ends lost 2 bases at V and 7 bases at J; junction bases unmatched: 5. CDR3 DNA: TGTGCCTTGTGGGAGGAATGGGAGTTGGGCAAAAAAATCAAGGTATTT. Its translation: CALWEEWELGKKIKVF.

This clone is deemed hyperexpanded. The chain uses TRGV9 and TRGJP. CDR3 size: 16 residues. Trimming removed 2 bases from V and 7 bases from J; junction bases left unmatched: 5. Looked up from germline, CDR1 is GITISATS and CDR2 is ISYDGTV (reference sequence). As DNA, the CDR3 is TGTGCCTTGTGGGAGGCATGGGAGTTGGGCAAAAAAATCAAGGTATTT. Amino acid sequence: CALWEAWELGKKIKVF.

This clone has a handful of counts. TCRdb's listed protein matches a much larger clone and diverges from this DNA's translation at residue 4, likely through a read error; the protein shown comes from the DNA. This chain uses TRGV8 with TRGJP1. CDR1 is VENAVY, CDR2 YDSYNSRV, per germline. Losses at the gene ends were 9 bases for V and 0 bases for J; bases not matched to a gene: 7. The CDR3 covers 14 residues. The CDR3 region has the DNA TGTGCCACCGGGGTTGATACCACTGGTTGGTTCAAGATATTT. It codes for CATGVDTTGWFKIF.

This clone was picked up a small number of times. TCRdb's listed protein matches a much larger clone and diverges from this DNA's translation at residue 4, likely through a read error; the protein shown comes from the DNA. The sample has other DNA sequences that encode this CDR3 too. V usage is TRGV9 and J usage is TRGJP. In germline, CDR1 is GITISATS, CDR2 ISYDGTV (reference sequence). CDR3 length equals 13 residues. CDR3 DNA: TGTGCCTTGCGGGAGTTGGGCAAAAAAATCAAGGTATTT. It is translated as CALRELGKKIKVF.

Points on this clone: TCRdb lists the protein of a much larger clone for this DNA, which differs at residue 7, so this is likely a read error; the protein given here is translated from the DNA itself. The rearrangement links TRGV9 to TRGJ1 or TRGJ2. This CDR3 comprises 11 residues. Per the germline V gene, CDR1 is GITISATS and CDR2 is ISYDGTV (reference sequence). J was trimmed by 10 bases and V by 0 bases; bases with no gene match: 3. CDR3 DNA sequence: TGTGCCTTGTGGGAGGTGCAGAAGAAACTCTTT. It specifies CALWEVQKKLF.

This clone was counted between two and nine times. A far larger clone lies a single base away; this is likely a read error. Within the sample, other DNA sequences also encode this same CDR3. The rearrangement uses TRGV9 and TRGJP. Germline CDR1 reads GITISATS; CDR2 reads ISYDGTV (reference sequence). The CDR3 runs to 16 residues. The CDR3 region is CALWEVRELGKKIKVF. For the CDR3, the DNA is TGTGCCTTGTGGGAGGTGCGTGAGTTGGGAAAAAAAATCAAGGTATTT.

Concerning this clone itself: This DNA translates differently at residue 3 from the TCRdb protein, which is that of a much larger clone; a read error is likely, and the protein shown is the DNA's own translation. The chain employs TRGV9 and TRGJ1 or TRGJ2. From germline, CDR1 is GITISATS and CDR2 ISYDGTV (reference sequence). The CDR3 is 15 amino acids. This chain's CDR3 is CAVWEKIENYYKKLF. In nucleotides, the CDR3 is TGTGCCGTGTGGGAGAAAATCGAGAATTATTATAAGAAACTCTTT.

In its sample, this clone is medium-sized. Distinct nucleotide sequences in the sample also encode this CDR3. The V gene is TRGV9, the J gene TRGJP. In germline, CDR1 is GITISATS, CDR2 ISYDGTV (reference sequence). The CDR3 sequence is 16 residues long. Unmatched junction bases numbered 3, after V lost 2 bases and J lost 5 bases. DNA for the CDR3: TGTGCCTTGTGGGAGGCTAAAGAGTTGGGCAAAAAAATCAAGGTATTT. Amino acid sequence: CALWEAKELGKKIKVF.

Concerning this clone itself: The protein that TCRdb holds for this DNA derives from a much larger clone and differs from the translated DNA at residue 4, which likely indicates a read error; the protein shown here is translated from the DNA. The chain links TRGV10 to TRGJP1. TRGV10 is filed as an ORF, its function uncertain. CDR3 size: 13 residues. V gave up 10 bases and J gave up 0 bases; unmatched junction bases: 3. The CDR3 protein is CAALDTTGWFKIF. The DNA of the CDR3 is TGTGCTGCGTTGGATACCACTGGTTGGTTCAAGATATTT.

Remarks on this clone: Since a far larger clone is one base different, this is likely a read error. Within the sample, other DNA sequences also encode this same CDR3. The chain couples TRGV9 to TRGJP. This CDR3 contains 13 residues. Germline V gene data show CDR1 as GITISATS and CDR2 as ISYDGTV (reference sequence). The CDR3 loop is CALWELGKKIKVF. As DNA, the CDR3 is TGTGCCCTGTGGGAGTTGGGCAAAAAAATCAAGGTATTT.

A word on this clone: The TCRdb protein comes from a much larger clone and disagrees with this DNA's translation at residue 4, likely due to a read error; the protein given here is derived from the DNA. This rearrangement joins TRGV10 to TRGJP1. TRGV10 is an ORF, and what it does is uncertain. There are 14 residues in the CDR3. The V segment lost 11 bases and the J segment 1 base; nucleotides outside the gene matches: 8. CDR3 region: CAAGEITTGWFKIF. The CDR3 nucleotides are TGTGCTGCGGGGGAGATTACCACTGGTTGGTTCAAGATATTT.